This T cell receptor beta chain derives from a study of beta chain features in type 1 diabetes. The overall study: Healthy donors and patients had similar age, gender and cell yields.

Reverse transcription of all isolated RNA meant that expressed TCRB transcripts were sequenced. Each sample of naive, central memory or regulatory T cells had, on average, roughly 3.6 million reads. Sequencing used immunoSEQ multiplex PCR; TCRdb keeps in-frame clones, though not all of them. The data contain about 450,000 clones, around 10% of them singletons. Each of the CD4+ naive, central memory, regulatory and stem cell-like memory populations was sorted via CD45RO/CCR7/CD25/CD127/CD95/CD27. The germline V gene has CDR1 SNHLY and CDR2 FYNNEI. Germline trimming cut 4 bases from V and 3 bases from J; bases unmatched to any gene: 9. The CDR3 is 16 residues long.

Sequencing was done on a sample of naive CD4+ T cells from blood. The receptor comes from a woman aged 18-35 years in good health. This chain links TRBV2 with TRBJ2-5, with 9 bases identical to TRBD2. The CDR3 coding sequence is TGTGCCAGCAGTGTGTTACGCGGGAGGGCTGAAGAGACCCAGTACTTC. It specifies CASSVLRGRAEETQYF.